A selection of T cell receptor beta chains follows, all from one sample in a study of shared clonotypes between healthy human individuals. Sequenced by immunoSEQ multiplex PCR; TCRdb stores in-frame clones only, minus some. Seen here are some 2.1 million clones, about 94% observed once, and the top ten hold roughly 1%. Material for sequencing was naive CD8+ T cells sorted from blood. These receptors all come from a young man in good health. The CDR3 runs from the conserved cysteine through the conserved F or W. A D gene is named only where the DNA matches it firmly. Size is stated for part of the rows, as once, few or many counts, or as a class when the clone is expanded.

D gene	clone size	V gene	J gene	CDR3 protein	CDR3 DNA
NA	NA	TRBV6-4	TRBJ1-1	CASSDSEVEAFF	TGTGCCAGCAGTGACTCGGAGGTTGAAGCTTTCTTT
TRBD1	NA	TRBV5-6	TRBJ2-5	CASSWTGIQETQYF	TGTGCCAGCAGCTGGACAGGTATCCAAGAGACCCAGTACTTC
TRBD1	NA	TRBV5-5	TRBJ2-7	CASSFLGQGHEQYF	TGTGCCAGCAGCTTCTTGGGACAGGGACACGAGCAGTACTTC
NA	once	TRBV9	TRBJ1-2	CASSGTGVGYTF	TGTGCCAGCAGCGGTACGGGGGTTGGCTACACCTTC
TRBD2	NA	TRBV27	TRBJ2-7	CASSPLGPSGSHSYEQYF	TGTGCCAGCAGTCCCTTGGGTCCTAGCGGGAGCCACTCCTACGAGCAGTACTTC
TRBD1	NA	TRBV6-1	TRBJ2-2	CASSELVRGPGELFF	TGTGCCAGCAGTGAATTGGTCAGGGGGCCCGGGGAGCTGTTTTTT
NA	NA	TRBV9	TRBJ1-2	CASSVGGQPPPYGYTF	TGTGCCAGCAGCGTAGGGGGACAACCTCCCCCCTATGGCTACACCTTC
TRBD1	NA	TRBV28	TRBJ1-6	CASSFYRGQGFPPLHF	TGTGCCAGCAGTTTCTATAGGGGACAGGGGTTTCCACCCCTCCACTTT
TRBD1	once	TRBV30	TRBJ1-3	CAWQGEGVAGNTIYF	TGTGCCTGGCAGGGGGAGGGGGTTGCTGGAAACACCATATATTTT
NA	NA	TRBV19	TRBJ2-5	CASSIGGETQYF	TGTGCCAGTAGTATAGGGGGAGAGACCCAGTACTTC
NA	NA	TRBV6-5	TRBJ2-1	CASTDADNEQFF	TGTGCCAGTACGGACGCAGACAATGAGCAGTTCTTC
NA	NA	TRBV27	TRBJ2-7	CASSRPSYEQYF	TGTGCCAGCAGTCGCCCCTCCTACGAGCAGTACTTC
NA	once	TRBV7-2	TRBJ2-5	CASSYGTGQETQYF	TGTGCCAGCAGCTATGGGACGGGTCAAGAGACCCAGTACTTC
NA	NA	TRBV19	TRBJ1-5	CASSPQGYFNQPQHF	TGTGCCAGTAGTCCCCAGGGATATTTCAATCAGCCCCAGCATTTT
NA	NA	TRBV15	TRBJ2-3	CATSRVVQGSTDTQYF	TGTGCCACCAGCAGAGTGGTTCAGGGGTCTACAGATACGCAGTATTTT
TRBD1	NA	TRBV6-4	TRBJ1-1	CASREGQGLNTEAFF	TGTGCCAGCAGGGAGGGACAGGGATTGAACACTGAAGCTTTCTTT
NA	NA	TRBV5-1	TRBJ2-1	CASNLEGASYNEQFF	TGCGCCAGCAACCTGGAGGGGGCTTCCTACAATGAGCAGTTCTTC
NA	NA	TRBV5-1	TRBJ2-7	CASSPRWAPVDEQYF	TGCGCCAGCAGCCCCAGGTGGGCGCCCGTCGACGAGCAGTACTTC
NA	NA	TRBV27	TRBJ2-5	CASSLFYAETQYF	TGTGCCAGCAGTTTATTTTATGCGGAGACCCAGTACTTC
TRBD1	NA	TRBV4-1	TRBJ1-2	CASSQGGTGGFYGYTF	TGCGCCAGCAGCCAAGGAGGGACAGGGGGCTTCTATGGCTACACCTTC
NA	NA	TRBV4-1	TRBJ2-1	CASSQDKPELEQFF	TGCGCCAGCAGCCAAGATAAGCCGGAACTAGAGCAGTTCTTC
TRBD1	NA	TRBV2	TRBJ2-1	CARGTDNEQFF	TGTGCCAGAGGGACAGACAATGAGCAGTTCTTC
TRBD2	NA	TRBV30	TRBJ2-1	CAWSVGGGDAEQFF	TGTGCCTGGAGTGTAGGCGGGGGGGATGCTGAGCAGTTCTTC
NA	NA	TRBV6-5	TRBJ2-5	CASSVGYLETQYF	TGTGCCAGCAGTGTAGGGTATTTGGAGACCCAGTACTTC
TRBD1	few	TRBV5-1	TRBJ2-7	CASSATGGSYEQYF	TGCGCCAGCAGCGCTACAGGGGGCTCCTACGAGCAGTACTTC
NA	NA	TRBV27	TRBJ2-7	CASSWGETAYEQYF	TGTGCCAGCAGTTGGGGGGAGACGGCCTACGAGCAGTACTTC
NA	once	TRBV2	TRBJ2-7	CASSEIGQGTGEQYF	TGTGCCAGCAGTGAAATAGGGCAGGGTACCGGCGAGCAGTACTTC
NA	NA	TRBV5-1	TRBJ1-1	CASSLDPGQNTEAFF	TGCGCCAGCAGCTTGGACCCAGGGCAGAACACTGAAGCTTTCTTT
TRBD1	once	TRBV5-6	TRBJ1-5	CASSFAGTGAYQPQHF	TGTGCCAGCAGCTTCGCTGGGACAGGGGCCTACCAGCCCCAGCATTTT
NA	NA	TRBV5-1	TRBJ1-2	CASSLAGDGYTF	TGCGCCAGCAGCTTGGCAGGGGACGGCTACACCTTC
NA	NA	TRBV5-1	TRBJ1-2	CASSLPEGKYGYTF	TGCGCCAGCAGCTTGCCAGAGGGGAAATATGGCTACACCTTC
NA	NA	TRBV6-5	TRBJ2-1	CASSYDRAARNEQFF	TGTGCCAGCAGTTACGACCGCGCAGCCCGCAATGAGCAGTTCTTC
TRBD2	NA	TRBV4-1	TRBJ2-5	CASSQDPASGETQYF	TGCGCCAGCAGTCAAGATCCGGCTAGCGGGGAGACCCAGTACTTC
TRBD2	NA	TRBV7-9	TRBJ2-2	CASSAGAGELFF	TGTGCCAGCAGCGCGGGGGCCGGGGAGCTGTTTTTT
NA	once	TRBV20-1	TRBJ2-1	CSASANNEQFF	TGCAGTGCCTCAGCAAACAATGAGCAGTTCTTC
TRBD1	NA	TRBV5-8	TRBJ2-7	CASSLRQGWNEQYF	TGTGCCAGCAGCTTGAGACAGGGGTGGAACGAGCAGTACTTC
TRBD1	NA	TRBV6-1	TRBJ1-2	CAGGDSLDYGYTF	TGTGCCGGTGGGGACAGCCTGGACTATGGCTACACCTTC
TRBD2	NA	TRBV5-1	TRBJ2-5	CASSGEGRETQYF	TGCGCCAGCAGCGGGGAGGGCCGGGAGACCCAGTACTTC